The table lists the clone carrying this TCR beta chain with a few counts. These data belong to a study of OX40 agonist ivuxolimab in advanced cancers. Using immunoSEQ multiplex PCR, the repertoire was profiled, and TCRdb retains in-frame clones only, with some absent. The table lists 45,000 to 70,000 clones, just over 85% of them singletons, with 0.85% to 1% in the top ten. This TCR was sampled from an adult with an advanced solid tumor such as melanoma, head and neck, liver or kidney cancer. Sequenced here: CD4+ or CD8+ T cells sorted from blood, sampled in a trial of the OX40 agonist ivuxolimab.

The CDR3 loop is CASSLGNTGELFF. CDR3 bases: TGTGCCAGCAGCCTGGGGAACACCGGGGAGCTGTTTTTT. The gene calls are TRBV7-9 and TRBJ2-2; no reliable D call. This CDR3 is 13 amino acids long. With 5 bases removed from V and 1 base from J, the gap between germline ends came to 5 bases. The V gene's germline CDR1 is SEHNR and CDR2 FQNEAQ (reference sequence).